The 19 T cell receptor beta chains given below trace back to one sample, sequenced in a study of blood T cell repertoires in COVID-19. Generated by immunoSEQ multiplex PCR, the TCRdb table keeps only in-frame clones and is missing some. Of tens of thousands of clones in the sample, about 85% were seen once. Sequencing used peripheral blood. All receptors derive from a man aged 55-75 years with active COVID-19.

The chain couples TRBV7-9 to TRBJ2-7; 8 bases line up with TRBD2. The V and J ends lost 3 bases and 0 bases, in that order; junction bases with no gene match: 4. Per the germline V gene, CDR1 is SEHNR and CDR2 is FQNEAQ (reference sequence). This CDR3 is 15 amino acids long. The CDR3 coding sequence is TGTGCCAGCAGCTTCGAGCGGGGGAGCTCCTACGAGCAGTACTTC. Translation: CASSFERGSSYEQYF. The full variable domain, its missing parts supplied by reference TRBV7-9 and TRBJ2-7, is DTGVSQNPRHKITKRGQNVTFRCDPISEHNRLYWYRQTLGQGPEFLTYFQNEAQLEKSRLLSDRFSAERPKGSFSTLEIQRTEQGDSAMYLCASSFERGSSYEQYFGPGTRLTVT.

This CDR3 reads CASSLEGVSYNEQFF. CDR3 nucleotide sequence: TGTGCCAGCAGTTTAGAGGGGGTCTCCTACAATGAGCAGTTCTTC. This chain joins TRBV28 and TRBJ2-1, with D maybe TRBD1 (6 bases). The CDR3 contains 15 residues. Trimming removed 2 bases at V and 0 bases at J, with 8 bases between. The germline CDR1 and CDR2 sequences are MDHEN and SYDVKM. Complete variable domain (other parts from reference TRBV28 and TRBJ2-1): DVKVTQSSRYLVKRTGEKVFLECVQDMDHENMFWYRQDPGLGLRLIYFSYDVKMKEKGDIPEGYSVSREKKERFSLILESASTNQTSMYLCASSLEGVSYNEQFFGPGTRLTVL.

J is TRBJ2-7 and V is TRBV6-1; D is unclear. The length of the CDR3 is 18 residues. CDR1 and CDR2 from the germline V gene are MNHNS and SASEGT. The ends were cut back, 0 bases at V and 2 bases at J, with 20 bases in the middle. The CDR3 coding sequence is TGTGCCAGCAGTGAAGCGCAAGCAGGCCGAACGTTAACCTACGAGCAGTACTTC. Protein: CASSEAQAGRTLTYEQYF.

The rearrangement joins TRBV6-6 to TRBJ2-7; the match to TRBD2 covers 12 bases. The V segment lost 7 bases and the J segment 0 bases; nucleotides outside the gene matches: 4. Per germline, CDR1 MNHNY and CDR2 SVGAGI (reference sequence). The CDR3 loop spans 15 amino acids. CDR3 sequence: CASTLTSGGSYEQYF. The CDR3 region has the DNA TGTGCCAGCACCCTGACTAGCGGGGGCTCCTACGAGCAGTACTTC.

The CDR3 is CASSQDRGFQPQHF. Written as DNA, the CDR3 is TGTGCCAGCAGCCAAGATAGGGGTTTTCAGCCCCAGCATTTT. V usage is TRBV3-1 (or the pseudogene TRBV3-2) and J usage is TRBJ1-5, with D perhaps TRBD1 (5 bases). CDR1 and CDR2 (germline): LGHDT, YNNKEL (reference sequence). V dropped 0 bases and J dropped 6 bases, with 9 bases sitting between them. The CDR3 spans 14 residues.

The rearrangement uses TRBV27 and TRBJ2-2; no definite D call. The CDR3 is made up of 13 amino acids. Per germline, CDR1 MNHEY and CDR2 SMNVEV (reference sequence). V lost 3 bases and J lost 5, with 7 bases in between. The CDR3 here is CASSLSFTGELFF. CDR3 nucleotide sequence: TGTGCCAGCAGTTTGTCCTTTACCGGGGAGCTGTTTTTT.

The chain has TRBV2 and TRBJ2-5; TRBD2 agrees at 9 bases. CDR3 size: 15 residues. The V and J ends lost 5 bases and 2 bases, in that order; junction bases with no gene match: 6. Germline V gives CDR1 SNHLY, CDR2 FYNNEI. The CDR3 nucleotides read TGTGCCAGCAGTAGAGGGACTAGCTTTCAAGAGACCCAGTACTTC. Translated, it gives CASSRGTSFQETQYF.

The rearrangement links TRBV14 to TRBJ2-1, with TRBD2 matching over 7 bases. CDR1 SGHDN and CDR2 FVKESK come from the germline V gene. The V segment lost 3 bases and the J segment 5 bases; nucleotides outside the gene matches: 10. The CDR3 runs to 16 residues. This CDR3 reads CASSHLAAKANNEQFF. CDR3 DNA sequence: TGTGCCAGCAGCCACCTAGCGGCCAAAGCAAACAATGAGCAGTTCTTC.

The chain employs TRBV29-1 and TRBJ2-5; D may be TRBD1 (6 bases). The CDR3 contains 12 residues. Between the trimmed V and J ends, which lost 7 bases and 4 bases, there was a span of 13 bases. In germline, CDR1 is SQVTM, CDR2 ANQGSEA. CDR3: CSGQMGAETQYF. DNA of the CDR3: TGCAGCGGACAGATGGGGGCAGAGACCCAGTACTTC.

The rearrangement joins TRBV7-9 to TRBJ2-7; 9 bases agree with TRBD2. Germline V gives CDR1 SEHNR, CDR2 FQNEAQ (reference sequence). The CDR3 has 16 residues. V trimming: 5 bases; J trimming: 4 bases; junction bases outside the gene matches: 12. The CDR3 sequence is CASSPLESGGRYEQYF. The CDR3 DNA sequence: TGTGCCAGCAGCCCCCTCGAGAGCGGGGGGCGGTACGAGCAGTACTTC.

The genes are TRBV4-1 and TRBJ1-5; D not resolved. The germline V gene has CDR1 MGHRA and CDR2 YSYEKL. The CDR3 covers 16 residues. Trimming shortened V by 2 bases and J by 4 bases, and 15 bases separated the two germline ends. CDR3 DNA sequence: TGCGCCAGCAGCCAATACGGGAGGACCCGTAATCAGCCCCAGCATTTT. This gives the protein CASSQYGRTRNQPQHF.

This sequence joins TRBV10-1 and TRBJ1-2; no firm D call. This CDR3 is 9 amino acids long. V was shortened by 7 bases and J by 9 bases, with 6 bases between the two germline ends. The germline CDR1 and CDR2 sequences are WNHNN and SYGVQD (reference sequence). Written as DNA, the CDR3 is TGCGCCAGCATTTCATGCTACACCTTC. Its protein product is CASISCYTF.

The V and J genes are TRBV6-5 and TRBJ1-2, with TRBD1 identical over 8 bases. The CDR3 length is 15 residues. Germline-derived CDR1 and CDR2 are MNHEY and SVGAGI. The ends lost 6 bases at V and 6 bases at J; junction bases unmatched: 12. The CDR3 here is CASRTGEPDLHGYTF. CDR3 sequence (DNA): TGTGCCAGCAGGACAGGGGAACCCGATCTGCATGGCTACACCTTC.

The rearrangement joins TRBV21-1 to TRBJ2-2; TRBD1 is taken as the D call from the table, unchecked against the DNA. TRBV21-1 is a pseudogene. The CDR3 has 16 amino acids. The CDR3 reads CASSHLGDSNTGELFF. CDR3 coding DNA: TGTGCCAGCAGCCACTTGGGGGACAGTAACACCGGGGAGCTGTTTTTT.

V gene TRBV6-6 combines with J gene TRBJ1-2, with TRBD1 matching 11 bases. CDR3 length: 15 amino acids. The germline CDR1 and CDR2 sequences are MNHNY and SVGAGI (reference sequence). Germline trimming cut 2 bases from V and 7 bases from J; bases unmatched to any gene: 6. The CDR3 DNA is TGTGCCAGCAGTTACCCGACGGGACAGGGGGGTGGCTACACCTTC. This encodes CASSYPTGQGGGYTF.

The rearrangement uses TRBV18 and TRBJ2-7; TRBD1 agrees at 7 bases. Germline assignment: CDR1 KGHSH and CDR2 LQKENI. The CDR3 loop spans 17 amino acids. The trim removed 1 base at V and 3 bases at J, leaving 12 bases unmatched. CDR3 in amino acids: CASSPQRGREVFYEQYF. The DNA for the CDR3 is TGTGCCAGCTCACCACAGAGGGGGCGCGAAGTATTCTACGAGCAGTACTTC.

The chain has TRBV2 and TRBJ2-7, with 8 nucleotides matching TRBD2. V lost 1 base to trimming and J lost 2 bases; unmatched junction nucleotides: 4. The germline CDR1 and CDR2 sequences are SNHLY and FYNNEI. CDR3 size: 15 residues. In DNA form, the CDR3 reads TGTGCCAGCAGTGAAGAGCGGGGGATCGCCTACGAGCAGTACTTC. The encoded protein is CASSEERGIAYEQYF.

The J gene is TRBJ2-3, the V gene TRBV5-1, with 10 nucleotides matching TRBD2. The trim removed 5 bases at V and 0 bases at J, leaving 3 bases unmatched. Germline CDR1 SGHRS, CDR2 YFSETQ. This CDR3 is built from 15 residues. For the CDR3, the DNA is TGCGCCAGCAGTGGTAGCGGGGGGAGCACAGATACGCAGTATTTT. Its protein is CASSGSGGSTDTQYF.

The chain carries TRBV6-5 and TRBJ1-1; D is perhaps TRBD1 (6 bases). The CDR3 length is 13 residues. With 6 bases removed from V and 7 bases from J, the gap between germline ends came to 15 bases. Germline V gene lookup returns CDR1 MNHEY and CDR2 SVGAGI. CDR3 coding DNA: TGTGCCAGCAGGATCGGGACACCAGATGAAGCTTTCTTT. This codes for CASRIGTPDEAFF.